Listed below are T cell receptor beta chains from one sample, sequenced in a study of beta chain features in type 1 diabetes. Clones were sequenced by immunoSEQ multiplex PCR, and TCRdb holds only the in-frame ones, with some missing. The profile covers around 130,000 clones, with 9% appearing a single time and 0.75% taken by the ten largest. The source material was central memory CD4+ T cells from blood. The origin of the receptors is a man aged 25-45 years with type 1 diabetes. Each CDR3 is given with its conserved first and last residue. A D gene is named only where the DNA matches it firmly. Rows give clone size only sometimes, using once, few, many, or a class for an expanded clone.

J	V	D	size	CDR3	DNA
TRBJ1-3	TRBV5-1	NA	NA	CASSLTGVSGNTIYF	TGCGCCAGCAGCTTAACGGGAGTCTCTGGAAACACCATATATTTT
TRBJ2-3	TRBV7-2	TRBD1	NA	CASSLLGGQGADTQYF	TGTGCCAGCAGCTTGTTAGGAGGCCAGGGGGCTGATACGCAGTATTTT
TRBJ2-7	TRBV7-2	TRBD1	NA	CASSLKCRTGLYEQYF	TGTGCCAGCAGCTTAAAGTGTCGGACAGGGCTCTACGAGCAGTACTTC
TRBJ2-2	TRBV7-3	NA	many	CASSPGGSGELFF	TGTGCCAGCAGCCCCGGAGGCTCCGGGGAGCTGTTTTTT
TRBJ1-6	TRBV19	NA	few	CASGGLEGSPLHF	TGTGCCAGTGGTGGTCTGGAGGGTTCACCCCTCCACTTT
TRBJ2-3	TRBV7-2	NA	few	CASSPWLSGLTDTQYF	TGTGCCAGCAGCCCCTGGCTAAGCGGCCTCACAGATACGCAGTATTTT
TRBJ1-1	TRBV11-1	NA	NA	CASSLNRGAEAFF	TGTGCCAGCAGCTTAAATCGGGGGGCCGAAGCTTTCTTT
TRBJ2-7	TRBV5-5	NA	NA	CASSLEAGAAYEQYF	TGTGCCAGCAGCTTGGAGGCGGGGGCCGCCTACGAGCAGTACTTC
TRBJ1-4	TRBV2	NA	NA	CASSLNEKLFF	TGTGCCAGCAGTCTTAATGAAAAACTGTTTTTT
TRBJ2-3	TRBV30	TRBD1	NA	CAWSAGGDTQYF	TGTGCCTGGAGTGCAGGGGGAGATACGCAGTATTTT
TRBJ1-2	TRBV9	NA	NA	CASSDQGGITNYGYTF	TGTGCCAGCAGCGACCAAGGAGGTATTACTAACTATGGCTACACCTTC
TRBJ2-5	TRBV7-2	TRBD2	NA	CASSFGSGETQYF	TGTGCCAGCAGCTTTGGTAGCGGGGAGACCCAGTACTTC
TRBJ1-2	TRBV28	TRBD1	NA	CASSYGTANYGYTF	TGTGCCAGCAGTTACGGGACAGCTAACTATGGCTACACCTTC
TRBJ2-1	TRBV5-4	TRBD1	NA	CASSMGQGNSNEQFF	TGTGCCAGCAGCATGGGACAGGGGAATTCCAATGAGCAGTTCTTC
TRBJ1-6	TRBV27	NA	NA	CASSLAGQPPRAPLHF	TGTGCCAGCAGTTTAGCCGGACAGCCTCCGAGGGCACCCCTCCACTTT
TRBJ1-1	TRBV5-5	NA	NA	CASSLQGHTEAFF	TGTGCCAGCAGCTTGCAGGGCCACACTGAAGCTTTCTTT
TRBJ2-3	TRBV7-2	TRBD2	NA	CASSLRGGQTDTQYF	TGTGCCAGCAGCTTACGGGGGGGCCAAACAGATACGCAGTATTTT
TRBJ1-5	TRBV6-1	NA	NA	CATRGGSNQPQHF	TGTGCCACCCGGGGGGGCAGCAATCAGCCCCAGCATTTT
TRBJ2-3	TRBV4-2	NA	NA	CASSQDPRGTDTQYF	TGTGCCAGCAGCCAAGATCCTAGAGGGACAGATACGCAGTATTTT
TRBJ2-7	TRBV5-6	NA	NA	CASSQGFQAREQYF	TGTGCCAGCAGTCAGGGGTTTCAAGCCCGCGAGCAGTACTTC
TRBJ2-1	TRBV25-1	NA	few	CASWRDSHNEQFF	TGTGCCAGCTGGCGGGACTCTCACAATGAGCAGTTCTTC
TRBJ1-6	TRBV5-4	TRBD1	many	CASSRTGRNSPLHF	TGTGCCAGCAGCCGGACAGGGCGAAATTCACCCCTCCACTTT
TRBJ1-4	TRBV9	TRBD1	NA	CASSPHYRGEKLFF	TGTGCCAGCAGCCCCCACTACAGGGGTGAAAAACTGTTTTTT
TRBJ2-1	TRBV4-2	TRBD1	few	CASSQPSGTGNNEQFF	TGTGCCAGCAGCCAACCCTCCGGGACAGGGAACAATGAGCAGTTCTTC
TRBJ2-3	TRBV10-3	TRBD2	NA	CAISESGGSTTDTQYF	TGTGCCATCAGTGAGTCCGGGGGGTCAACCACAGATACGCAGTATTTT
TRBJ2-5	TRBV15	NA	few	CATSRARFETQYF	TGTGCCACCAGCAGAGCCAGGTTTGAGACCCAGTACTTC
TRBJ1-4	TRBV4-2	NA	NA	CASSSGATNEKLFF	TGTGCCAGCAGCTCGGGGGCAACTAATGAAAAACTGTTTTTT
TRBJ1-5	TRBV6-1	NA	NA	CASREGIYQPQHF	TGTGCCAGCAGGGAGGGCATTTATCAGCCCCAGCATTTT
TRBJ2-7	TRBV29-1	TRBD1	few	CSVGTGVHEQYF	TGCAGCGTGGGGACAGGGGTCCACGAGCAGTACTTC
TRBJ1-2	TRBV29-1	TRBD1	few	CSVDRHDRGKKGGYTF	TGCAGCGTTGACCGACATGACAGGGGGAAAAAAGGTGGCTACACCTTC
TRBJ1-1	TRBV6-1	NA	few	CASTVSDAEAFF	TGTGCCAGCACCGTTAGCGACGCTGAAGCTTTCTTT